A selection of T cell receptor beta chains follows, all from one sample in a study of T cells in Graves' hyperthyroidism and ophthalmopathy. From the multiplex PCR reads, TCRdb called clonotypes with MiXCR, one entry per CDR3 protein. The repertoire includes about 560,000 distinct CDR3 sequences, around 45% of them detected once, and about 7.9% sits in the top ten. The sample taken for sequencing was peripheral blood or thyroid tissue (not recorded which). These receptors originate from a young woman with Graves' hyperthyroidism. CDR3s include the opening cysteine and the closing phenylalanine or tryptophan. Each record gives: D gene, clone size, V gene, J gene, CDR3 protein, CDR3 DNA. D genes are given only for firm matches. Size is omitted from some rows. Given values are once, few, many or a class for expanded clones.

.,.,TRBV7-9,TRBJ2-5,CASSVEGVRETQYF,TGTGCCAGCAGCGTTGAAGGGGTGAGGGAGACCCAGTACTTC
.,.,TRBV29-1,TRBJ2-7,CSVEEQGGSSYEQYF,TGCAGCGTTGAAGAACAAGGAGGGAGCTCCTACGAGCAGTACTTC
TRBD2,.,TRBV24-1,TRBJ2-2,CATSETSGRNTGELFF,TGTGCCACCAGTGAAACTAGCGGGAGGAACACCGGGGAGCTGTTTTTT
.,.,TRBV2,TRBJ1-4,CASTPGYEKLFF,TGTGCCAGCACCCCGGGATACGAAAAACTGTTTTTT
.,few,TRBV5-1,TRBJ1-4,CASTRTGTTNEKLFF,TGCGCCAGCACCCGGACGGGGACAACTAATGAAAAACTGTTTTTT
.,.,TRBV20-1,TRBJ2-5,CSAESETQYF,TGCAGTGCCGAGTCGGAGACCCAGTACTTC
.,.,TRBV20-1,TRBJ2-7,CSASGMGNYEQYF,TGCAGTGCTAGCGGGATGGGGAATTACGAGCAGTACTTC
.,.,TRBV25-1,TRBJ2-5,CASSVEGGQDWETQYF,TGTGCCAGCAGTGTTGAAGGGGGTCAGGACTGGGAGACCCAGTACTTC
TRBD1,many,TRBV2,TRBJ2-7,CASSEAGQTNPYF,TGTGCCAGCAGTGAAGCGGGACAGACGAACCCGTACTTC
TRBD1,.,TRBV5-1,TRBJ1-2,CASSTTGTGRVYGYTF,TGCGCCAGCAGCACCACCGGGACAGGACGGGTCTATGGCTACACCTTC
.,.,TRBV7-3,TRBJ2-2,CASSFTRGAEELFF,TGTGCCAGCAGCTTCACCAGGGGCGCTGAGGAGCTGTTTTTT
.,.,TRBV2,TRBJ1-6,CASSYHPGQTGGSPLHF,TGTGCCAGCAGTTACCACCCCGGCCAAACGGGGGGATCACCCCTCCACTTT
.,.,TRBV29-1,TRBJ1-4,CSTYRVVDTEKLFF,TGCAGCACCTACAGGGTGGTGGACACTGAAAAACTGTTTTTT
.,.,TRBV25-1,TRBJ1-5,CARDGTDNQPQHF,TGTGCTAGAGATGGGACGGACAATCAGCCCCAGCATTTT
TRBD1,many,TRBV7-9,TRBJ1-1,CASSFTGAGAFF,TGTGCCAGCAGCTTTACAGGGGCGGGAGCTTTCTTT
.,.,TRBV29-1,TRBJ1-5,CSVFLSQPQHF,TGCAGTGTTTTCCTCAGCCAGCCCCAGCATTTT
TRBD1,many,TRBV13,TRBJ1-1,CASSLGQGMNTEAFF,TGTGCCAGCAGCTTAGGACAGGGGATGAACACTGAAGCTTTCTTT
.,many,TRBV29-1,TRBJ1-2,CSVEGDGYGYTF,TGCAGCGTTGAGGGGGACGGCTATGGCTACACCTTC
TRBD2,.,TRBV7-9,TRBJ2-6,CASIPLGGSGANVLTF,TGTGCCAGCATCCCTCTCGGGGGGTCTGGGGCCAACGTCCTGACTTTC
.,many,TRBV15,TRBJ2-7,CATSSLSGTDYEQYF,TGTGCCACCAGCAGCTTAAGCGGGACAGACTACGAGCAGTACTTC
.,.,TRBV2,TRBJ2-7,CASSGTGTFQYEQYF,TGTGCCAGCAGTGGAACCGGGACTTTTCAATACGAGCAGTACTTC
TRBD1,few,TRBV9,TRBJ1-2,CASSSRTGGFGYTF,TGTGCCAGCAGCTCTCGGACAGGGGGCTTTGGCTACACCTTC
.,.,TRBV29-1,TRBJ1-3,CSDGSLRQGNTIYF,TGCAGTGACGGCAGTCTTAGACAGGGAAACACCATATATTTT
.,.,TRBV27,TRBJ1-1,CASSLPGVSSEAFF,TGTGCCAGCAGTTTACCTGGGGTTTCGAGTGAAGCTTTCTTT
TRBD1,once,TRBV19,TRBJ1-5,CASRQEGLAGQYEHF,TGTGCCAGTAGACAGGAGGGACTAGCGGGACAGTACGAGCATTTT
TRBD2,once,TRBV24-1,TRBJ2-5,CATSDSQGTSGKGETQYF,TGTGCCACCAGTGATTCCCAGGGGACTAGCGGGAAAGGGGAGACCCAGTACTTC
.,few,TRBV9,TRBJ1-3,CASSRGEAGNTIYF,TGTGCCAGCAGCAGAGGTGAAGCTGGAAACACCATATATTTT
.,few,TRBV5-8,TRBJ1-2,CASSRGWSYTF,TGTGCCAGCAGCCGTGGCTGGAGCTACACCTTC
.,once,TRBV11-3,TRBJ1-1,CASSPLGPMNTEAFF,TGTGCCAGCAGCCCACTTGGACCGATGAACACTGAAGCTTTCTTT
TRBD2,few,TRBV29-1,TRBJ2-5,CSVSGTSGSGQETQYF,TGCAGCGTCTCCGGGACTAGCGGGAGCGGACAAGAGACCCAGTACTTC
.,.,TRBV25-1,TRBJ1-1,CASAARDTEAFF,TGTGCCAGCGCAGCCAGGGACACTGAAGCTTTCTTT
.,.,TRBV12-3/TRBV12-4,TRBJ1-2,CASRRSGPYEGRGYGYTF,TGTGCCAGCAGGAGAAGTGGGCCTTATGAAGGTCGTGGCTATGGCTACACCTTC
.,.,TRBV19,TRBJ1-2,CASSIEDRLYTF,TGTGCCAGTAGTATAGAGGACAGACTATACACCTTC
.,many,TRBV15,TRBJ1-4,CATSRDYWEREKLFF,TGTGCCACCAGCAGAGATTACTGGGAACGGGAAAAACTGTTTTTT
.,many,TRBV20-1,TRBJ1-1,CSATPWGEAFF,TGCAGTGCTACGCCTTGGGGTGAAGCTTTCTTT
TRBD1,.,TRBV29-1,TRBJ1-1,CSVRAGGEAFF,TGCAGCGTTAGGGCAGGGGGTGAAGCTTTCTTT
.,few,TRBV20-1,TRBJ1-4,CSARDGTNEKLFF,TGCAGTGCCCGGGACGGAACTAATGAAAAACTGTTTTTT
TRBD1,many,TRBV29-1,TRBJ2-7,CSVEVQGDNYEQYF,TGCAGCGTTGAGGTCCAGGGGGATAACTACGAGCAGTACTTC
.,.,TRBV15,TRBJ2-7,CATSKDITGPLDEQYF,TGTGCCACCAGCAAGGACATTACCGGGCCCCTAGACGAGCAGTACTTC
.,.,TRBV10-3,TRBJ1-1,CAISGPGSNTEAFF,TGTGCCATCAGTGGGCCAGGGTCGAACACTGAAGCTTTCTTT
.,.,TRBV6-1,TRBJ1-2,CASRSQDSYGYTF,TGTGCCAGCAGGTCACAGGACAGCTATGGCTACACCTTC
.,once,TRBV2,TRBJ1-2,CASSPSDSPNYGYTF,TGTGCCAGCTCACCGTCGGACAGCCCAAACTATGGCTACACCTTC
.,.,TRBV10-3,TRBJ2-7,CAISDQDSAYEQYF,TGTGCCATCAGCGACCAGGACAGTGCCTACGAGCAGTACTTC
TRBD1,many,TRBV10-3,TRBJ2-7,CAISRQGKIGYEQYF,TGTGCCATCTCTAGACAGGGAAAGATTGGCTACGAGCAGTACTTC
TRBD2,.,TRBV7-8,TRBJ2-3,CASSPSGVITDTQYF,TGTGCCAGCAGCCCAAGCGGGGTTATCACAGATACGCAGTATTTT
.,few,TRBV2,TRBJ1-5,CASSETEWLEEPQHF,TGTGCCAGCAGTGAAACAGAGTGGCTTGAGGAGCCCCAGCATTTT
.,.,TRBV7-2,TRBJ1-1,CASSFVGALNTEAFF,TGTGCCAGCAGCTTTGTCGGGGCCTTGAACACTGAAGCTTTCTTT
.,.,TRBV4-1,TRBJ1-1,CASSSYGVTEAFF,TGCGCCAGCAGCTCCTATGGTGTCACTGAAGCTTTCTTT
.,many,TRBV24-1,TRBJ2-7,CATSDSQGRRNEQYF,TGTGCCACCAGTGATAGCCAGGGGCGCAGGAACGAGCAGTACTTC